Following are 20 T cell receptor beta chains from one sample sequenced in a study of blood T cell repertoires in COVID-19 (TCRdb year 2020). Receptor libraries were prepared by the immunoSEQ multiplex PCR assay. As stored in TCRdb, this immuneACCESS dataset retains in-frame rearrangements with V and J assigned. A fraction of the clones does not appear; measured against another copy, unresolved V genes explain less than half of the discrepancy, and the remainder lacks a known reason. The sample records a few hundred thousand clones, 87% of which are singletons. The top ten clonotypes cover 7.8% of the sample. The material sequenced was peripheral blood. The receptors stem from a woman aged 45-65 years who had recovered from COVID-19.

This chain links TRBV10-3 with TRBJ1-3; tentative D call: TRBD1 (6 bases). Germline V gives CDR1 ENHRY, CDR2 SYGVKD. CDR3 length equals 16 residues. V lost 3 bases and J lost 4, with 16 bases in between. CDR3 DNA: TGTGCCATCAGTGACCAAATTAGAACAGGGGGAAACACCATATATTTT. This gives the protein CAISDQIRTGGNTIYF.

The chain couples TRBV29-1 to TRBJ1-1; D unclear. Trimming took 5 bases from V and 3 from J, leaving 13 bases between them. The CDR3 has 13 residues. Germline-derived CDR1 and CDR2 are SQVTM and ANQGSEA. This chain's CDR3 is CSVLAQPHTEAFF. DNA of the CDR3: TGCAGCGTTTTAGCGCAGCCCCACACTGAAGCTTTCTTT.

The gene calls are TRBV6-2 or TRBV6-3 and TRBJ1-2; TRBD1 matches 8 bases. The CDR3 runs 17 residues. V was clipped by 5 bases and J by 3 bases; unmatched bases: 14. Germline CDR1 MNHEY, CDR2 SVGEGT. CDR3 in DNA: TGTGCCAGCAGTACCTCCGCAGGGGGCAATGCGGACTATGGCTACACCTTC. It specifies CASSTSAGGNADYGYTF.

The chain is built from TRBV19 and TRBJ1-1, with 7 bases aligning to TRBD1. This CDR3 region has 14 residues. Looked up from germline, CDR1 is LNHDA and CDR2 is SQIVND (reference sequence). The trim removed 6 bases at V and 1 base at J, leaving 5 bases unmatched. CDR3 loop: CASRPDRENTEAFF. As DNA, the CDR3 is TGTGCCAGTAGGCCTGACAGGGAGAACACTGAAGCTTTCTTT.

The chain combines TRBV5-1 with TRBJ2-6; TRBD1 might be the D (6 bases). CDR3 size: 19 residues. V dropped 4 bases and J dropped 0 bases, with 20 bases sitting between them. The germline V gene has CDR1 SGHRS and CDR2 YFSETQ. CDR3: CASSIPSRGPSSGANVLTF. DNA for the CDR3: TGCGCCAGCAGCATACCGAGCAGGGGACCTAGCTCTGGGGCCAACGTCCTGACTTTC.

The CDR3 loop is CASSESRAYQETQYF. DNA of the CDR3: TGTGCCAGCAGTGAATCCAGGGCCTACCAAGAGACCCAGTACTTC. This rearrangement joins TRBV25-1 to TRBJ2-5, with a weak D call TRBD1 (5 bases). The germline V and J ends were trimmed by 1 base and 0 bases, with 9 bases remaining between them. From germline, CDR1 is MGHDK and CDR2 SYGVNS. This CDR3 has 15 residues. Together with reference TRBV25-1 and TRBJ2-5, the CDR3 gives the full variable domain: EADIYQTPRYLVIGTGKKITLECSQTMGHDKMYWYQQDPGMELHLIHYSYGVNSTEKGDLSSESTVSRIRTEHFPLTLESARPSHTSQYLCASSESRAYQETQYFGPGTRLLVL.

This clone was found a few times. The CDR3 sequence is CASSLGPTSGNRNEQFF. CDR3 coding DNA: TGTGCCAGCAGCTTAGGCCCGACTAGCGGGAATAGAAATGAGCAGTTCTTC. The J gene is TRBJ2-1, the V gene TRBV7-2; 11 bases are a match to TRBD2. CDR3 length: 17 residues. Germline loops: CDR1 SGHTA, CDR2 FQGNSA. Trimming cost V 1 base and J 7 bases; bases outside gene matches: 9.

This clone was counted a single time. The J gene is TRBJ2-1, the V gene TRBV27, with 7 bases identical to TRBD2. CDR3 length: 18 residues. The germline gives CDR1 MNHEY, CDR2 SMNVEV (reference sequence). V was pared by 5 bases and J by 0 bases, with 13 bases of the junction left unmatched. The CDR3 sequence is CASSVLGLRLGSYNEQFF. CDR3 coding DNA: TGTGCCAGCAGTGTCCTGGGACTACGGCTCGGCTCCTACAATGAGCAGTTCTTC.

The chain couples TRBV10-3 to TRBJ2-6; D might be TRBD1 (6 bases). Germline CDR1 reads ENHRY; CDR2 reads SYGVKD. This CDR3 contains 17 residues. V was shortened by 6 bases and J by 4 bases, with 19 bases between the two germline ends. DNA for the CDR3: TGTGCCATCAGACCGACAGGTACTTCTGGCGGGGCCAACGTCCTGACTTTC. Its protein is CAIRPTGTSGGANVLTF.

This clone was seen once. The rearrangement uses TRBV5-6 and TRBJ1-1; weak D call: TRBD1 (5 bases). CDR1 and CDR2 (germline): SGHDT, YYEEEE. With 3 bases removed from V and 1 base from J, the gap between germline ends came to 16 bases. The CDR3 covers 16 residues. The DNA of the CDR3 is TGTGCCAGCAGCTGGGGCACATCCGGTGGGAACACTGAAGCTTTCTTT. Translated, it gives CASSWGTSGGNTEAFF.

The chain couples TRBV6-1 to TRBJ1-5; 8 bases align to TRBD1. This CDR3 spans 14 amino acids. Per germline, CDR1 MNHNS and CDR2 SASEGT. Trimming at V came to 3 bases and at J to 4 bases, leaving 2 bases not matched to a gene. CDR3 bases: TGTGCCAGCAGTGACCGACAGGGGAATCAGCCCCAGCATTTT. It specifies CASSDRQGNQPQHF.

The chain has TRBV28 and TRBJ2-5, with 11 positions matching TRBD2. The V segment lost 1 base and the J segment 2 bases; nucleotides outside the gene matches: 12. This CDR3 has 19 residues. From germline, CDR1 is MDHEN and CDR2 SYDVKM. CDR3 sequence reads: CASSLSATSGAGGQETQYF. DNA of the CDR3: TGTGCCAGCAGTTTATCGGCGACTAGCGGGGCCGGCGGGCAAGAGACCCAGTACTTC. The full variable domain, its missing parts supplied by reference TRBV28 and TRBJ2-5, is DVKVTQSSRYLVKRTGEKVFLECVQDMDHENMFWYRQDPGLGLRLIYFSYDVKMKEKGDIPEGYSVSREKKERFSLILESASTNQTSMYLCASSLSATSGAGGQETQYFGPGTRLLVL.

The chain recombines TRBV7-2 with TRBJ1-3; maybe TRBD1 (6 bases). From germline, CDR1 is SGHTA and CDR2 FQGNSA. This CDR3 has 15 residues. V was shortened by 1 base and J by 2 bases, with 9 bases between the two germline ends. The CDR3 sequence is CASSLGSGAGNTIYF. The CDR3 nucleotides read TGTGCCAGCAGCTTAGGGTCAGGGGCTGGAAACACCATATATTTT.

J is TRBJ2-5 and V is TRBV28; D may be TRBD1 (6 bases). CDR3 length equals 13 residues. The germline V gene encodes CDR1 MDHEN and CDR2 SYDVKM. V was clipped by 6 bases and J by 2 bases, with 10 bases between them. Here the CDR3 reads CASSVTGQETQYF. CDR3 nucleotide sequence: TGTGCCAGCAGCGTGACAGGACAAGAGACCCAGTACTTC.

The rearrangement uses TRBV5-6 and TRBJ1-2; TRBD1 is a possible D gene (6 bases). This CDR3 comprises 14 residues. V lost 0 bases and J lost 4, with 10 bases in between. From germline, CDR1 is SGHDT and CDR2 YYEEEE. CDR3 amino acids: CASSLGGPGYGYTF. DNA of the CDR3: TGTGCCAGCAGCTTGGGGGGGCCTGGCTATGGCTACACCTTC.

The CDR3 DNA reads as TGCGCCAGCAGCCAAAACAGGGATTATAGCAATCAGCCCCAGCATTTT. It translates to CASSQNRDYSNQPQHF. The rearrangement links TRBV4-1 to TRBJ1-5; tentatively, D is TRBD1 (6 bases). V was clipped by 2 bases and J by 0 bases, with 11 bases between them. Germline values: CDR1 MGHRA, CDR2 YSYEKL. The CDR3 has 16 residues.

The rearrangement links TRBV10-2 to TRBJ2-4; maybe TRBD2 (5 bases). The CDR3 has 11 amino acids. Germline CDR1 reads WSHSY; CDR2 reads SAAADI. The V end was cut by 0 bases, the J end by 14 bases, with 8 bases between. CDR3 protein: CASSESGREYF. Here the CDR3 DNA reads TGCGCCAGCAGTGAGTCAGGGCGGGAGTACTTC.

J is TRBJ2-5 and V is TRBV5-6; D is uncertain. CDR3 length equals 13 residues. Germline loops: CDR1 SGHDT, CDR2 YYEEEE. Trimming cost V 4 bases and J 5 bases, with 12 bases left between them. CDR3 nucleotide sequence: TGTGCCAGCAGCCACCGGTCCAGGGAGACCCAGTACTTC. It is translated as CASSHRSRETQYF.

The J gene is TRBJ2-5, the V gene TRBV7-8, with D perhaps matching TRBD1 (6 bases). CDR1 is SGHVS and CDR2 is FQNEAQ in the germline V gene. V was shortened by 6 bases and J by 4 bases, with 18 bases between the two germline ends. The CDR3 length is 15 residues. The CDR3 coding sequence is TGTGCCAGCAGGGACAGCTCGAATCCTTCAGAGACCCAGTACTTC. Protein sequence: CASRDSSNPSETQYF. The full variable domain, in which reference TRBV7-8 and TRBJ2-5 provide the parts outside the CDR3, is GAGVSQSPRYKVAKRGQDVALRCDPISGHVSLFWYQQALGQGPEFLTYFQNEAQLDKSGLPSDRFFAERPEGSVSTLKIQRTQQEDSAVYLCASRDSSNPSETQYFGPGTRLLVL.

V is TRBV5-6 and J is TRBJ1-2; D gene ambiguous. The V and J ends lost 0 bases and 4 bases respectively, with 16 bases between them. CDR3 length: 16 amino acids. Germline values: CDR1 SGHDT, CDR2 YYEEEE. The CDR3 protein is CASSLDGAPMTYGYTF. DNA of the CDR3: TGTGCCAGCAGCTTGGACGGAGCTCCAATGACCTATGGCTACACCTTC.